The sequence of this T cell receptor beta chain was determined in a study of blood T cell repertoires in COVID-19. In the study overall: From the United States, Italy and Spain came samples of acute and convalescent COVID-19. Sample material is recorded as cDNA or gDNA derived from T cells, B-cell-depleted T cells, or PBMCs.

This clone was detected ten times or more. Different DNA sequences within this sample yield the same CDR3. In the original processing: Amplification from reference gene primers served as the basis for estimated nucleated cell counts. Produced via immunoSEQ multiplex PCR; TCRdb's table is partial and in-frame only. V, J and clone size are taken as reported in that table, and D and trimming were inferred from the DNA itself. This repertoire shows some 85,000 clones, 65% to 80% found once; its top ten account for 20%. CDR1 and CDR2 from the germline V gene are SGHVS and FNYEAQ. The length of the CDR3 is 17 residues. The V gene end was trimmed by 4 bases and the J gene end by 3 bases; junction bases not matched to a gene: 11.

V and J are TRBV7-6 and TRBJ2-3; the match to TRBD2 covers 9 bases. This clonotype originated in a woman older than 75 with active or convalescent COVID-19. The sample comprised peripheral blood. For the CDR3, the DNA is TGTGCCAGCAGCTCAGAAGGGCGGGGGGGATGGACAGATACGCAGTATTTT. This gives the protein CASSSEGRGGWTDTQYF. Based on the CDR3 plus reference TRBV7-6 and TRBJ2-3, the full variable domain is GAGVSQSPRYKVTKRGQDVALRCDPISGHVSLYWYRQALGQGPEFLTYFNYEAQQDKSGLPNDRFSAERPEGSISTLTIQRTEQRDSAMYRCASSSEGRGGWTDTQYFGPGTRLTVL.